A single sample gave rise to the 7 T cell receptor beta chains below, sequenced in a study of shared clonotypes between healthy human individuals. This table comes from immunoSEQ multiplex PCR, and its TCRdb copy is limited to in-frame clones, with some not included. The sample contains 2,500,000 or so clones, over 85% of which appear only once. The sample comprised naive CD4+ T cells sorted from blood. This sample's subset: CD45RA+ positively selected. These receptors all stem from a man in his late teens or twenties in good health.

This clone was detected only once. The V call is TRBV4-1, the J call TRBJ2-7, with D tentatively TRBD1 (6 bases). This CDR3 region has 15 residues. Trimming cost V 4 bases and J 2 bases, with 15 bases left between them. Per the germline V gene, CDR1 is MGHRA and CDR2 is YSYEKL. CDR3 DNA: TGCGCCAGCAGCCCGCAGGGGCCAGGGCCCTACGAGCAGTACTTC. Its protein product is CASSPQGPGPYEQYF.

This clone was counted a single time. The chain couples TRBV28 to TRBJ2-4, with D unresolved. The V end was cut by 8 bases, the J end by 7 bases, with 6 bases between. The CDR3 totals 10 residues. Germline V gene data show CDR1 as MDHEN and CDR2 as SYDVKM. The CDR3 sequence is CASGSNIQYF. CDR3 nucleotide sequence: TGTGCCAGCGGATCCAACATTCAGTACTTC. The full variable domain, completed using reference TRBV28 and TRBJ2-4, is DVKVTQSSRYLVKRTGEKVFLECVQDMDHENMFWYRQDPGLGLRLIYFSYDVKMKEKGDIPEGYSVSREKKERFSLILESASTNQTSMYLCASGSNIQYFGAGTRLSVL.

The chain recombines TRBV28 with TRBJ2-7; D is possibly TRBD1 (6 bases). CDR1 and CDR2 (germline): MDHEN, SYDVKM. The CDR3 runs to 12 residues. V gave up 1 base and J gave up 9 bases, with 10 bases separating them. The CDR3 protein is CASSLSEGGQYF. The CDR3 DNA follows: TGTGCCAGCAGTTTATCTGAAGGGGGGCAGTACTTC.

V and J are TRBV19 and TRBJ1-2; D is perhaps TRBD1 (6 bases). The CDR3 has 15 amino acids. V lost 3 bases, J lost 4 bases, and 15 bases lay in between. Per germline, CDR1 LNHDA and CDR2 SQIVND (reference sequence). The chain's CDR3 is CASSMEGGAPYGYTF. In DNA, the CDR3 is TGTGCCAGTAGTATGGAGGGGGGGGCCCCCTATGGCTACACCTTC.

Note on this clone: One end of the junction fails to match germline, which may point to a read error. This chain links TRBV11-2 with TRBJ1-2; D may be TRBD1 (5 bases). Germline V lookup: CDR1 SGHAT, CDR2 FQNNGV. CDR3 length: 15 amino acids. CDR3 in DNA: TGCGCCAGCAGCCAAGAAGAGACAGCGAACTATGGCTACACCTTC. Amino acid sequence: CASSQEETANYGYTF.

The chain has TRBV5-5 and TRBJ1-5; TRBD1 matches 7 bases. V lost 4 bases to trimming and J lost 4 bases; unmatched junction nucleotides: 5. The germline gives CDR1 SGHKS, CDR2 YYEKEE (reference sequence). The CDR3 is 14 residues long. CDR3 in DNA: TGTGCCAGCAGCCGGACAGGCTCGAATCAGCCCCAGCATTTT. Translated: CASSRTGSNQPQHF. Full variable domain (remainder filled in from reference TRBV5-5 and TRBJ1-5): DAGVTQSPTHLIKTRGQQVTLRCSPISGHKSVSWYQQVLGQGPQFIFQYYEKEERGRGNFPDRFSARQFPNYSSELNVNALLLGDSALYLCASSRTGSNQPQHFGDGTRLSIL.

The J gene is TRBJ1-3, the V gene TRBV23-1; D is uncertain. TRBV23-1 is identified as an open reading frame with a role that is uncertain. Trimming pared 0 bases from V and 0 bases from J, leaving 15 bases between. This CDR3 is 18 amino acids long. CDR3 sequence (DNA): TGCGCCAGCAGTCAATCACTTGGGCAGATAAGCTCTGGAAACACCATATATTTT. It is translated as CASSQSLGQISSGNTIYF.